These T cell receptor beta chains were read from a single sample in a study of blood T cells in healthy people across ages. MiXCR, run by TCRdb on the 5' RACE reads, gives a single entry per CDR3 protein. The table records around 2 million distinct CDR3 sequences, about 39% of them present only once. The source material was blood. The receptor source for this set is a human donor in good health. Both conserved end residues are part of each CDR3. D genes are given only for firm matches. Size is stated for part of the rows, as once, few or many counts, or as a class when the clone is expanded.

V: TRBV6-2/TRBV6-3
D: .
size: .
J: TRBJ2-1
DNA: TGTGCCAGCAGTCTGGAAGGAAACAACAATGAGCAGTTCTTC
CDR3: CASSLEGNNNEQFF

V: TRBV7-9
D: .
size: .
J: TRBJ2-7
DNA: TGTGCCAGCAGCTCCGACAGGTTAAGCTCCTACGAGCAGTACTTC
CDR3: CASSSDRLSSYEQYF

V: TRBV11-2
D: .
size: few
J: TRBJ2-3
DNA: TGTGCCAGCAGCTTACTCGTCGGAGCAGATACGCAGTATTTT
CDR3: CASSLLVGADTQYF

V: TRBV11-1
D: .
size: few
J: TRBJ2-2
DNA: TGTGCCAGCTCCCTACATCTTAACACCGGGGAGCTGTTTTTT
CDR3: CASSLHLNTGELFF

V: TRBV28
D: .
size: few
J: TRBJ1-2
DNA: TGTGCCAGCAGTTTATTAATCAAGGGAGCTAACTATGGCTACACCTTC
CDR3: CASSLLIKGANYGYTF

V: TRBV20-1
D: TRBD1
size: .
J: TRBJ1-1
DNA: TGCAGTGCTAGACAGGGGGGCGGTTGGTTCACTGAAGCTTTCTTT
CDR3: CSARQGGGWFTEAFF

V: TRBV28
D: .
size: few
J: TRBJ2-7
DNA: TGTGCCAGCAGCACAGGGTTCGTCATCTACGAGCAGTACTTC
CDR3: CASSTGFVIYEQYF

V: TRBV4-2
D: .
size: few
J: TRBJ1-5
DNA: TGTGCCAGCAGCCAACAGGGAGGTGGGAATCAGCCCCAGCATTTT
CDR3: CASSQQGGGNQPQHF

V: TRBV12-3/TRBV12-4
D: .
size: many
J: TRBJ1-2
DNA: TGTGCCAGCAGTTTAGGGGGGGCGGATGGCTACACCTTC
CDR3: CASSLGGADGYTF

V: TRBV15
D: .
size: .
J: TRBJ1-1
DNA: TGTGCCACCAGCCCTTCCAGGGTCTCTGAAGCTTTCTTT
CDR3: CATSPSRVSEAFF

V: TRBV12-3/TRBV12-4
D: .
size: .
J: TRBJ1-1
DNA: TGTGCAACTGTGAGCAGGGAGTATGACGCTGAAGCTTTCTTT
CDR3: CATVSREYDAEAFF

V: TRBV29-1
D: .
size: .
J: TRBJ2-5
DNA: TGCAGCGTTGGGGTAGCAACAGCCCAAGAGACCCAGTACTTC
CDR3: CSVGVATAQETQYF

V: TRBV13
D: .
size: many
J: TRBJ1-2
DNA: TGTGCCAGCAGCTTAAGGGGATCCCCCTATGGCTACACCTTC
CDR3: CASSLRGSPYGYTF

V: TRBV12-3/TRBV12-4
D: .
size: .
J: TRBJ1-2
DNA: TGTGCCAGCAGCCCCCAACAGGGCTACTATGGCTACACCTTC
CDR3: CASSPQQGYYGYTF

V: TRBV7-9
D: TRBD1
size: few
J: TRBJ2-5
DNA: TGTGCCAGCAGCTTAGGGACAGGGACCTCAGGGCAGTACTTC
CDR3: CASSLGTGTSGQYF

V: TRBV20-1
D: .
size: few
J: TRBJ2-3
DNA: TGCAGTGCTAGACGGGCGCGCGGAAACACAGATACGCAGTATTTT
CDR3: CSARRARGNTDTQYF

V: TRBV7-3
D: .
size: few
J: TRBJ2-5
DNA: TGTGCCAGCAGCCCCGGGGGAGTCCGGGGGGAGACCCAGTACTTC
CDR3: CASSPGGVRGETQYF

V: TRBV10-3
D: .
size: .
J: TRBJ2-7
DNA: TGTGCCGTCAGTGAGTCCTCCGAAACAGGGGAGGTAGGCTACGAGCAGTACTTC
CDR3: CAVSESSETGEVGYEQYF

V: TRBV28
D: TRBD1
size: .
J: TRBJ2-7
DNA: TGTGCCAGCAGAAGGACAGGGAGCCACGAGCAGTACTTC
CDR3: CASRRTGSHEQYF

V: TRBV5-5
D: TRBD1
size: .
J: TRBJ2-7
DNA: TGTGCCAGCAGATCCCTGGGACAGAAAGCCTACGAGCAGTACTTC
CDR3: CASRSLGQKAYEQYF

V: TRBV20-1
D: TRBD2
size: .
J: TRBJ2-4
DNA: TGCAGTGCCCTAAAGCGGGGGAACAATGAGCAGTACTTC
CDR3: CSALKRGNNEQYF

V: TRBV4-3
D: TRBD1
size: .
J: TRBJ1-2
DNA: TGCGCCAGCAGCCGGACAGGGGGCGGCCAGGGCTACACCTTC
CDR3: CASSRTGGGQGYTF

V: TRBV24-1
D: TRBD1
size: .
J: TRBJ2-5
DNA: TGTGCCACCAGTGATTTCGGGACAGACAATGAGCAGTACTTC
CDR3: CATSDFGTDNEQYF

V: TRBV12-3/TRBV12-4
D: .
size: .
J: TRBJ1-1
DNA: TGTGCCAGCAGGTTGGGGGGCCGCACTGAAGCTTTCTTT
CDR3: CASRLGGRTEAFF

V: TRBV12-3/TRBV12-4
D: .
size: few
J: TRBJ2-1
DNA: TGTGCCAGCAGTTTTGGGCTAGCGCCTTACAATGAGCAGTTCTTC
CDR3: CASSFGLAPYNEQFF

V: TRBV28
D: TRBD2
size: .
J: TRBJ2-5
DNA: TGTGCCAGCAGTTTGAGACGGCGGGGGGGTTCAGAGACCCAGTACTTC
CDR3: CASSLRRRGGSETQYF

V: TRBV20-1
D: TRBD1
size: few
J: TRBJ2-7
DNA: TGCAGTTCCAGGGGGTTGTCCTACGAGCAGTACTTC
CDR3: CSSRGLSYEQYF

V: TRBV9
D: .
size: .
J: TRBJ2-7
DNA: TGTGCCAGCAGCGTAGAGGAAGACTACGAGCAGTACTTC
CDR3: CASSVEEDYEQYF